The rows below give T cell receptor beta chains drawn from one sample of a study of cytomegalovirus exposure and HLA in healthy donors. Produced via immunoSEQ multiplex PCR; TCRdb's table is partial and in-frame only. The table lists approximately 75,000 clones, roughly 80% of them singletons. Sequencing input: PBMCs. These receptors came from a male donor in good health and CMV-seronegative. Each CDR3 is given without its conserved first and last residue. Each record gives: V gene, J gene, CDR3 protein.

TRBV6-5	TRBJ2-7	ASSSGLNYEQY
TRBV18	TRBJ2-3	ASSPRVAGTDTQY
TRBV5-1	TRBJ1-4	ASSLDGNEKLF
TRBV11-2	TRBJ1-4	ASSLGQGPINEKLF
TRBV28	TRBJ1-2	ASSRRQVPLST
TRBV5-1	TRBJ1-1	ASSFGTGQNTEAF
TRBV14	TRBJ2-1	ASSHLEGGGYNEQF
TRBV21-1	TRBJ2-7	ASSKAIIPRTSRYYEQY
TRBV7-6	TRBJ2-2	ASSLEVAGGHKNTGELF
TRBV18	TRBJ2-7	ASSPAGIVNKQY
TRBV6-4	TRBJ2-3	ASSAQGGSTDTQY
TRBV5-4	TRBJ1-2	ASSLENTDLNYGYT
TRBV6-5	TRBJ2-7	ASGPPYEQY
TRBV27	TRBJ2-7	ASSLDRGVPYEQY
TRBV5-6	TRBJ2-4	ASATQVAKNIQY
TRBV7-8	TRBJ1-2	ASSPDRVSGYT
TRBV25-1	TRBJ2-1	ASSTGGIGNEQF
TRBV28	TRBJ2-1	ASSLVTSGSNEQF
TRBV10-3	TRBJ1-6	AISDRQNNSPLH
TRBV4-3	TRBJ1-1	ASSQEMGQNPNTEAF
TRBV29-1	TRBJ2-5	SVEDLRDRGEETQY
TRBV29-1	TRBJ1-1	SVTGGGVTEAF
TRBV5-6	TRBJ2-1	ASSPLGGVPYNEQF
TRBV6-6	TRBJ2-5	ASNRLAGGQETQY
TRBV19	TRBJ1-1	ASSVGQYTEAF
TRBV5-4	TRBJ2-5	ASSLPGGLETQY
TRBV18	TRBJ2-5	ASSRGTVQETQY
TRBV5-1	TRBJ2-2	ASSLVQGAVGELF
TRBV6-6	TRBJ2-7	ASILGQGGYEQY
TRBV30	TRBJ1-3	AWTRGGNTIY
TRBV4-3	TRBJ2-1	ASSQEGSSYNEQF